This entry lists 17 T cell receptor beta chains sequenced from one sample in a study of blood T cell repertoires in COVID-19. Only in-frame clones appear in the TCRdb table, and some are missing; sequencing was by immunoSEQ multiplex PCR. This table holds over 60,000 clones, 76% found once. What was sequenced was peripheral blood. The receptors derive from a woman of 80 years or more with acute or convalescent COVID-19.

J is TRBJ2-7 and V is TRBV2; D not certain. Trimming cost V 4 bases and J 0 bases, with 10 bases left between them. Germline V gene data show CDR1 as SNHLY and CDR2 as FYNNEI. The CDR3 runs to 14 residues. The CDR3 spells CASSVAGNSYEQYF. The CDR3 DNA sequence: TGTGCCAGCAGTGTGGCAGGTAACTCCTACGAGCAGTACTTC.

The V call is TRBV19, the J call TRBJ2-7; TRBD2 matches 10 bases. Germline V CDR1 and CDR2: LNHDA, SQIVND (reference sequence). Trimming at V came to 0 bases and at J to 7 bases, leaving 6 bases not matched to a gene. The CDR3 runs 15 residues. CDR3 residues: CASSIEAGGSREQYF. CDR3 sequence (DNA): TGTGCCAGTAGTATAGAAGCGGGAGGGTCGCGGGAGCAGTACTTC.

V usage is TRBV2 and J usage is TRBJ1-1, with D unresolved. The CDR3 consists of 14 residues. V lost 5 bases and J 0 bases, leaving 10 bases between the germline ends. Looked up from germline, CDR1 is SNHLY and CDR2 is FYNNEI. CDR3 protein: CASSTGGLNTEAFF. DNA of the CDR3: TGTGCCAGCAGTACGGGAGGGTTGAACACTGAAGCTTTCTTT.

This chain connects TRBV7-9 to TRBJ2-5; D is perhaps TRBD1 (6 bases). Between the trimmed V and J ends, which lost 7 bases and 2 bases, there was a span of 20 bases. The germline V gene has CDR1 SEHNR and CDR2 FQNEAQ (reference sequence). The CDR3 runs 16 residues. In DNA, the CDR3 is TGTGCCAGCACCCAGGGGCTTGGGACACTTCAAGAGACCCAGTACTTC. Protein product: CASTQGLGTLQETQYF.

V is TRBV6-6 and J is TRBJ1-5, with a weak D call TRBD1 (5 bases). The V and J ends lost 2 bases and 2 bases respectively, with 13 bases between them. The CDR3 covers 16 residues. The germline V gene has CDR1 MNHNY and CDR2 SVGAGI (reference sequence). The DNA of the CDR3 is TGTGCCAGCAGTTACGGTAGGGGAAGGGGCAATCAGCCCCAGCATTTT. Protein product: CASSYGRGRGNQPQHF.

Here the CDR3 reads CASSLGPSGSGYNEQFF. The DNA for the CDR3 is TGTGCCAGCAGCTTAGGTCCTAGCGGGAGCGGTTACAATGAGCAGTTCTTC. The chain links TRBV11-2 to TRBJ2-1; 10 bases align to TRBD2. The junction had 7 bases not matched to a gene; V was cut back by 1 base and J by 4 bases. CDR1 is SGHAT and CDR2 is FQNNGV in the germline V gene. CDR3 length: 17 amino acids.

This clone was observed a handful of times. The genes are TRBV19 and TRBJ1-6; D possibly corresponds to TRBD1 (5 bases). This CDR3 region has 15 residues. Trimming shortened V by 3 bases and J by 3 bases, and 9 bases separated the two germline ends. Germline CDR1 LNHDA, CDR2 SQIVND (reference sequence). CDR3 sequence reads: CASSIRGNYNSPLHF. Written as DNA, the CDR3 is TGTGCCAGTAGTATTCGGGGGAACTATAATTCACCCCTCCACTTT.

The chain couples TRBV5-1 to TRBJ2-7, with 12 bases that match TRBD2. Trimming cost V 7 bases and J 5 bases; bases outside gene matches: 10. Germline CDR1 and CDR2: SGHRS and YFSETQ. The CDR3 runs to 15 residues. The chain's CDR3 is CASWDLTSGSHEQYF. The DNA of the CDR3 is TGCGCCAGCTGGGACCTGACTAGCGGGAGTCACGAGCAGTACTTC.

The V and J genes are TRBV11-1 and TRBJ2-7, with a weak D call TRBD1 (6 bases). This CDR3 is 15 amino acids long. Germline assignment: CDR1 SGHAT and CDR2 FQDESV (reference sequence). V gave up 5 bases and J gave up 5 bases, with 19 bases separating them. The CDR3 is CASSRRGAYEDEQYF. For the CDR3, the DNA is TGTGCCAGCAGCCGCAGGGGAGCGTACGAGGACGAGCAGTACTTC.

A remark on this clone: Mismatch with germline at one junction end may stem from a read error. The chain carries TRBV7-7 and TRBJ2-7, with 13 nucleotides matching TRBD2. This CDR3 has 17 residues. Looked up from germline, CDR1 is SSHAT and CDR2 is FNYEAQ (reference sequence). DNA for the CDR3: TGTGCTAGCAGCTTAGTACTAGCGGGAGGGCCGAACTACGAGCAGTACTTC. This gives the protein CASSLVLAGGPNYEQYF.

V and J are TRBV28 and TRBJ1-2; D is undetermined. Germline CDR1 is MDHEN and CDR2 is SYDVKM. V was trimmed by 2 bases and J by 1 base, leaving 17 bases between them. This CDR3 contains 17 residues. For the CDR3, the DNA is TGTGCCAGCAGTTTAGAGGTAAGAACCGGTTATAACTATGGCTACACCTTC. Translation gives CASSLEVRTGYNYGYTF.

V is TRBV6-6 and J is TRBJ2-5; a weak D match, TRBD2 (5 bases). The V gene lost 8 bases and the J gene lost 5 bases, with 15 bases spanning the gap. Germline V lookup: CDR1 MNHNY, CDR2 SVGAGI (reference sequence). The CDR3 is 13 residues long. As DNA, the CDR3 is TGTGCCAGCTCGGAGGCGGCCGGGGAGACCCAGTACTTC. Translating it yields CASSEAAGETQYF.

The rearrangement uses TRBV28 and TRBJ2-1; no reliable D call. CDR1 and CDR2 from the germline V gene are MDHEN and SYDVKM. V lost 5 bases, J lost 8 bases, and 13 bases lay in between. This CDR3 spans 13 amino acids. The CDR3 loop reads CASSPTPLDEQFF. CDR3 DNA sequence: TGTGCCAGCAGTCCCACCCCACTCGATGAGCAGTTCTTC.

The J gene is TRBJ1-5, the V gene TRBV29-1; 7 nucleotides agree with TRBD1. The length of the CDR3 is 14 residues. CDR1 is SQVTM, CDR2 ANQGSEA, per germline. With V trimmed by 6 bases and J by 1 base, 6 bases remained unmatched. The CDR3 spells CSVTGQGSNQPQHF. CDR3 bases: TGCAGCGTGACAGGGCAAGGCAGCAATCAGCCCCAGCATTTT.

The rearrangement uses TRBV5-1 and TRBJ1-3, with TRBD1 as a possible D gene (6 bases). V gave up 6 bases and J gave up 3 bases, with 16 bases separating them. The CDR3 totals 15 residues. Germline CDR1 and CDR2: SGHRS and YFSETQ. The CDR3 DNA sequence: TGCGCCAGCAAGGATACGGGGGGCGGTGGAAACACCATATATTTT. It specifies CASKDTGGGGNTIYF.

The rearrangement uses TRBV6-5 and TRBJ1-2; the match to TRBD1 covers 10 bases. The germline V gene encodes CDR1 MNHEY and CDR2 SVGAGI. Losses at the gene ends were 5 bases for V and 3 bases for J; bases not matched to a gene: 6. The CDR3 length is 15 residues. CDR3 residues: CASSIRTGGDYGYTF. CDR3 in DNA: TGTGCCAGCAGTATCCGGACAGGGGGGGACTATGGCTACACCTTC.

This chain joins TRBV30 and TRBJ1-5; 7 nucleotides line up with TRBD1. Germline V CDR1 and CDR2: GTSNPN, SVGIG (reference sequence). J was trimmed by 0 bases and V by 2 bases; bases with no gene match: 7. CDR3 size: 16 residues. CDR3: CAWSPRDRYSNQPQHF. The CDR3 coding sequence is TGTGCCTGGAGTCCCCGGGACAGATATAGCAATCAGCCCCAGCATTTT.